This T cell receptor beta chain was retrieved from a study of cytomegalovirus exposure and HLA in healthy donors. Study context: The study placed approximately 81% of its roughly 430 genotyped donors in the Caucasian-associated ancestry cluster. General study points: Later on, a genetic analysis was performed. It linked a missense variant in DCLRE1C with V- and J-gene trimming of TCR beta.

Comment on this clone: The antigen is not known.

Amplification used 60 Vbeta primers and 13 Jbeta primers. Some clones are missing from TCRdb's copy, which holds only in-frame ones; the method was immunoSEQ multiplex PCR. The sample records 200,000 or so clones, about 86% being singletons. CDR3 length: 11 amino acids. CDR1 MNHEY and CDR2 SVGAGI come from the germline V gene. Germline trimming cut 6 bases from V and 4 bases from J; bases unmatched to any gene: 0. The rearrangement uses TRBV6-5 and TRBJ2-7, with TRBD1 identical over 7 bases. Material: PBMCs. The receptor comes from a woman between 18 and 30 years old in good health and CMV-seropositive. CDR3 protein: CASRQGYEQYF. In nucleotides, the CDR3 is TGTGCCAGCAGACAGGGGTACGAGCAGTACTTC.